One and the same sample provided the 27 T cell receptor beta chains below, sequenced in a study of cytomegalovirus exposure and HLA in healthy donors. The PCR used 60 Vbeta and 13 Jbeta primers. This table comes from immunoSEQ multiplex PCR, and its TCRdb copy is limited to in-frame clones, with some not included. The table includes some 110,000 clones, roughly 70% detected once. The sample was PBMCs. Receptors were obtained from a male donor in good health and CMV-seropositive.

The chain uses TRBV19 and TRBJ2-3; weak D call: TRBD2 (6 bases). CDR1 is LNHDA, CDR2 SQIVND, per germline (reference sequence). The CDR3 has 15 amino acids. V gave up 3 bases and J gave up 7 bases, with 17 bases separating them. The CDR3 region has the DNA TGTGCCAGTAGTATGGGACTTGGCAGGGTCCATACGCAGTATTTT. Amino acid sequence: CASSMGLGRVHTQYF. Based on the CDR3 plus reference TRBV19 and TRBJ2-3, the full variable domain is DGGITQSPKYLFRKEGQNVTLSCEQNLNHDAMYWYRQDPGQGLRLIYYSQIVNDFQKGDIAEGYSVSREKKESFPLTVTSAQKNPTAFYLCASSMGLGRVHTQYFGPGTRLTVL.

The V call is TRBV30, the J call TRBJ2-7; D possibly corresponds to TRBD2 (6 bases). The CDR3 is 14 amino acids. V was shortened by 7 bases and J by 1 base, with 17 bases between the two germline ends. The germline V gene encodes CDR1 GTSNPN and CDR2 SVGIG (reference sequence). In DNA form, the CDR3 reads TGTGCCTTACACCCGGGGGTAGCTTCCTACGAGCAGTACTTC. This translates into CALHPGVASYEQYF.

The rearrangement links TRBV2 to TRBJ2-5, with D possibly being TRBD1 (5 bases). Germline assignment: CDR1 SNHLY and CDR2 FYNNEI. Trimming stripped 5 bases from V and 5 bases from J, with 15 bases between. The CDR3 spans 14 residues. The CDR3 spells CASSTGGAGETQYF. The CDR3 region has the DNA TGTGCCAGCAGTACAGGTGGGGCTGGGGAGACCCAGTACTTC.

This clone was picked up a small number of times. The V and J genes are TRBV5-5 and TRBJ1-2; TRBD1 might be the D (6 bases). CDR1 is SGHKS and CDR2 is YYEKEE in the germline V gene (reference sequence). The CDR3 totals 18 residues. Trimming cost V 2 bases and J 2 bases, with 22 bases left between them. CDR3 in amino acids: CASSLTVGTTDPNYGYTF. CDR3 nucleotide sequence: TGTGCCAGCAGCTTAACCGTGGGGACAACAGACCCAAACTATGGCTACACCTTC.

This chain connects TRBV2 to TRBJ1-1; 7 bases line up with TRBD1. J gave up 0 bases and V 6 bases, and 4 bases lay outside the gene matches. CDR1 and CDR2 from the germline V gene are SNHLY and FYNNEI. The CDR3 totals 14 residues. CDR3 DNA sequence: TGTGCCAGCAGCCGCAGGGGGGTGAACACTGAAGCTTTCTTT. Protein: CASSRRGVNTEAFF.

The chain uses TRBV7-2 and TRBJ2-3; tentative D call: TRBD1 (6 bases). CDR1 and CDR2 (germline): SGHTA, FQGNSA. The CDR3 length is 14 residues. V was clipped by 5 bases and J by 4 bases, with 13 bases between them. The chain's CDR3 is CASSPGAGADTQYF. In nucleotides, the CDR3 is TGTGCCAGCAGCCCAGGCGCAGGGGCAGATACGCAGTATTTT.

The J gene is TRBJ2-7, the V gene TRBV5-4; TRBD2 agrees at 9 bases. Germline V gene sequence: CDR1 SGHNT, CDR2 YYREEE (reference sequence). The CDR3 contains 17 residues. V lost 4 bases and J lost 3; bases outside the gene matches: 14. This CDR3 is CASSKRIGGRADYEQYF. The DNA for the CDR3 is TGTGCCAGCAGCAAACGAATCGGCGGGAGGGCCGACTACGAGCAGTACTTC. Combining the CDR3 with reference TRBV5-4 and TRBJ2-7 gives the whole variable domain ETGVTQSPTHLIKTRGQQVTLRCSSQSGHNTVSWYQQALGQGPQFIFQYYREEENGRGNFPPRFSGLQFPNYSSELNVNALELDDSALYLCASSKRIGGRADYEQYFGPGTRLTVT.

This clone was picked up a small number of times. The chain uses TRBV4-2 and TRBJ2-2; D is undetermined. Trimming stripped 4 bases from V and 8 bases from J, with 8 bases between. This CDR3 has 12 residues. Germline V gene sequence: CDR1 LGHNA, CDR2 YNFKEQ. Here the CDR3 reads CASSPWQGELFF. DNA for the CDR3: TGTGCCAGCAGCCCGTGGCAGGGGGAGCTGTTTTTT.

The chain uses TRBV7-2 and TRBJ2-7; 7 bases are shared with TRBD2. CDR3 length equals 16 residues. Germline lookup yields CDR1 SGHTA and CDR2 FQGNSA. V dropped 1 base and J dropped 2; count of bases not matched to a gene: 8. CDR3 sequence reads: CASSLGRSGPAYEQYF. The DNA for the CDR3 is TGTGCCAGCAGCTTAGGCCGTAGCGGGCCCGCCTACGAGCAGTACTTC.

Concerning this clone: A read error may produce the germline difference seen at one junction end. The chain is built from TRBV5-1 and TRBJ1-1; no definite D call. The CDR3 runs to 11 residues. In germline, CDR1 is SGHRS, CDR2 YFSETQ. Here the CDR3 reads CASSFGVETFF. CDR3 in DNA: TGCGCCAGCAGCTTTGGAGTTGAAACTTTCTTT.

This clone was observed a handful of times. The chain employs TRBV11-2 and TRBJ2-2, with D possibly being TRBD2 (5 bases). The CDR3 is 15 amino acids. V was shortened by 5 bases and J by 1 base, with 11 bases between the two germline ends. Per the germline V gene, CDR1 is SGHAT and CDR2 is FQNNGV. Written as DNA, the CDR3 is TGTGCCAGCAGCCGCGGGTGGGGGAACACCGGGGAGCTGTTTTTT. It codes for CASSRGWGNTGELFF.

The chain is built from TRBV10-3 and TRBJ1-4; 7 nucleotides line up with TRBD1. From germline, CDR1 is ENHRY and CDR2 SYGVKD. There are 14 residues in the CDR3. The V segment lost 6 bases and the J segment 8 bases; nucleotides outside the gene matches: 9. CDR3 bases: TGTGCCATCAGCCCGACAGGGAGAGACGAAAAACTGTTTTTT. Residues: CAISPTGRDEKLFF.

V is TRBV5-1 and J is TRBJ2-7; 11 bases match TRBD2. V shed 0 bases and J 3 bases; nucleotides not matched to a gene: 5. This CDR3 is 16 amino acids long. Germline assignment: CDR1 SGHRS and CDR2 YFSETQ. CDR3 coding DNA: TGCGCCAGCAGCTTGGGTCTCGGGACTAGCGGCTACGAGCAGTACTTC. Translating it yields CASSLGLGTSGYEQYF.

This clone showed up just once. The chain joins TRBV5-1 to TRBJ2-7; 11 nucleotides match TRBD1. There are 16 residues in the CDR3. Losses at the gene ends were 1 base for V and 2 bases for J; bases not matched to a gene: 5. CDR1 and CDR2 (germline): SGHRS, YFSETQ. This chain's CDR3 is CASSLRGTGGPYEQYF. As DNA, the CDR3 is TGCGCCAGCAGCTTGAGAGGGACAGGGGGGCCCTACGAGCAGTACTTC.

This clone was seen only a few times. CDR3 residues: CASSLTGDEKLFF. DNA for the CDR3: TGTGCCAGCAGCTTGACAGGGGACGAAAAACTGTTTTTT. The chain recombines TRBV5-6 with TRBJ1-4, with 7 bases aligning to TRBD1. The CDR3 spans 13 residues. Per the germline V gene, CDR1 is SGHDT and CDR2 is YYEEEE. V trimming: 1 base; J trimming: 8 bases; junction bases outside the gene matches: 2.

The table lists this clone with a few counts. The V call is TRBV7-9, the J call TRBJ1-5; 7 nucleotides agree with TRBD1. V lost 4 bases, J lost 1 base, and 4 bases stayed unmatched. Germline V gives CDR1 SEHNR, CDR2 FQNEAQ (reference sequence). The CDR3 totals 15 residues. CDR3 region: CASSSSGQSNQPQHF. CDR3 DNA sequence: TGTGCCAGCAGCTCTTCGGGACAGAGCAATCAGCCCCAGCATTTT.

This rearrangement joins TRBV7-2 to TRBJ2-7, with a tentative D call TRBD1 (6 bases). Germline-derived CDR1 and CDR2 are SGHTA and FQGNSA. The ends were cut back, 5 bases at V and 0 bases at J, with 17 bases in the middle. The CDR3 has 16 amino acids. The CDR3 nucleotides are TGTGCCAGCAGCCAAGCTACAGGGAAAGGCTCCTACGAGCAGTACTTC. Its translation: CASSQATGKGSYEQYF.

The gene calls are TRBV28 and TRBJ2-3; the match to TRBD2 covers 13 bases. J was trimmed by 9 bases and V by 5 bases; bases with no gene match: 11. This CDR3 comprises 16 residues. From germline, CDR1 is MDHEN and CDR2 SYDVKM. The CDR3 region has the DNA TGTGCCAGCAGTCAAGAGGGGACTAGCGGGAAGGGAACGCAGTATTTT. Protein sequence: CASSQEGTSGKGTQYF. The complete variable domain, with remaining parts taken from reference TRBV28 and TRBJ2-3, reads DVKVTQSSRYLVKRTGEKVFLECVQDMDHENMFWYRQDPGLGLRLIYFSYDVKMKEKGDIPEGYSVSREKKERFSLILESASTNQTSMYLCASSQEGTSGKGTQYFGPGTRLTVL.

The chain joins TRBV14 to TRBJ2-1; 14 nucleotides line up with TRBD2. J gave up 15 bases and V 1 base, and 8 bases lay outside the gene matches. Germline CDR1 and CDR2: SGHDN and FVKESK. The CDR3 spans 15 residues. CDR3: CASSQASGLAGEMFF. The DNA of the CDR3 is TGTGCCAGCAGCCAAGCTTCGGGACTAGCGGGAGAAATGTTCTTC.

There are a few counts of this clone. The J gene is TRBJ1-4, the V gene TRBV28; perhaps TRBD1 as D (5 bases). Trimming stripped 4 bases from V and 3 bases from J, with 15 bases between. Germline values: CDR1 MDHEN, CDR2 SYDVKM. The CDR3 length is 16 residues. The CDR3 reads CASSSRVRRANEKLFF. As DNA, the CDR3 is TGTGCCAGCAGTTCCAGGGTCCGGCGAGCTAATGAAAAACTGTTTTTT.

The chain couples TRBV4-3 to TRBJ2-7; 7 positions match TRBD2. The CDR3 spans 15 residues. J lost 6 bases, V lost 1 base, and 9 bases had no gene match. Germline assignment: CDR1 LGHNA and CDR2 YSLEER. CDR3 sequence (DNA): TGCGCCAGCAGCCAAGGGTCGGCGGGGGATCTCGAGCAGTACTTC. This sequence encodes CASSQGSAGDLEQYF.

This clone came up a few times. In DNA, the CDR3 is TGCGCCAGCAGCCCGGACCAAGAGACCCAGTACTTC. Amino acid sequence: CASSPDQETQYF. V gene TRBV4-1 combines with J gene TRBJ2-5; D gene unclear. The length of the CDR3 is 12 residues. Germline CDR1 MGHRA, CDR2 YSYEKL. V was shortened by 4 bases and J by 0 bases, with 3 bases between the two germline ends.

This chain links TRBV7-2 with TRBJ1-1; D remains unclear. This CDR3 spans 15 amino acids. Germline values: CDR1 SGHTA, CDR2 FQGNSA. V was pared by 1 base and J by 0 bases, with 9 bases between. CDR3 DNA: TGTGCCAGCAGCTTAGGGACTCTAATGAACACTGAAGCTTTCTTT. Translated: CASSLGTLMNTEAFF.

The CDR3 nucleotides are TGTGCCAGCAGTGGGAGGACAGGGACTAATGAAAAACTGTTTTTT. It codes for CASSGRTGTNEKLFF. This chain connects TRBV2 to TRBJ1-4; TRBD1 aligns across 8 bases. The CDR3 loop spans 15 amino acids. Unmatched junction bases numbered 3, after V lost 4 bases and J lost 2 bases. Germline-derived CDR1 and CDR2 are SNHLY and FYNNEI.

J is TRBJ1-2 and V is TRBV6-1; D gene ambiguous. V lost 3 bases and J lost 7, with 12 bases in between. Germline V gene lookup returns CDR1 MNHNS and CDR2 SASEGT. The CDR3 runs to 13 residues. CDR3 in amino acids: CASSEGQDRGYTF. CDR3 nucleotide sequence: TGTGCCAGCAGTGAGGGCCAGGATCGTGGCTACACCTTC.

This clone has a single count. The chain uses TRBV25-1 and TRBJ1-1; maybe TRBD1 (6 bases). The length of the CDR3 is 15 residues. Germline values: CDR1 MGHDK, CDR2 SYGVNS. The V end lost 5 bases, the J end lost 0 bases, and 13 bases lay between the germline ends. CDR3 sequence reads: CASSREGGLNTEAFF. The DNA of the CDR3 is TGTGCCAGCAGTCGGGAGGGGGGCCTGAACACTGAAGCTTTCTTT.

This clone occurred once. This sequence joins TRBV19 and TRBJ1-1; no clear D gene. V shed 9 bases and J shed 5 bases, with 16 bases lying between them. Germline CDR1 is LNHDA and CDR2 is SQIVND (reference sequence). The CDR3 loop spans 13 amino acids. CDR3 sequence: CASRRGFTTEAFF. CDR3 DNA: TGTGCCAGCCGGCGAGGGTTTACGACTGAAGCTTTCTTT.